This is a list of T cell receptor beta chains from one sample in a study of blood T cells in healthy people across ages. TCRdb reprocessed the 5' RACE reads with MiXCR, giving one entry per CDR3 protein. The table has 800,000 or so distinct CDR3 sequences, about 45% seen once. What was sequenced was blood. These receptors all come from a man of 80 years or more in good health. The CDR3 runs from the conserved cysteine through the conserved F or W. D genes are given only for firm matches. Size is omitted from some rows. Given values are once, few, many or a class for expanded clones.

d_call	v_call	cdr3_length	clone_size	j_call	cdr3_nt	cdr3_aa
.	TRBV28	12	few	TRBJ2-6	TGTGCCAGCTTCTCTGGGGCCAACGTCCTGACTTTC	CASFSGANVLTF
TRBD2	TRBV5-1	14	few	TRBJ2-7	TGCGCCAGCGCGGGACTAGCGGGACCCTACGAGCAGTACTTC	CASAGLAGPYEQYF
TRBD2	TRBV10-2	12	.	TRBJ2-5	TGCGCCAGCAGTTTGGGGGGGAGGGACCAGTACTTC	CASSLGGRDQYF
.	TRBV7-2	16	few	TRBJ2-5	TGTGCCAGCAGCTTTGGCCCTCCTGGCGCTCACGAGACCCAGTACTTC	CASSFGPPGAHETQYF
.	TRBV2	12	.	TRBJ2-1	TGTGCCAGCAGTGAACAGACCAATGAGCAGTTCTTC	CASSEQTNEQFF
TRBD1	TRBV12-3/TRBV12-4	15	.	TRBJ2-1	TGTGCCAGCAGTAAGCGACAGGGGGCTAGGGATGAGCAGTTCTTC	CASSKRQGARDEQFF
.	TRBV7-3	14	.	TRBJ2-2	TGTGCCAGCAGCTTGACAGCCGGGACCGGGGAGCTGTTTTTT	CASSLTAGTGELFF
.	TRBV6-5	12	.	TRBJ2-3	TGTGCCAGCAGATCGGGTTTGGATACGCAGTATTTT	CASRSGLDTQYF
TRBD2	TRBV28	16	.	TRBJ2-7	TGTGCCAGCAGTCCACGGATAGCGGGACCTACCTACGAGCAGTACTTC	CASSPRIAGPTYEQYF
.	TRBV3-1	14	.	TRBJ2-3	TGTGCCAGCAGTCGAATGGGCCACACAGATACGCAGTATTTT	CASSRMGHTDTQYF
TRBD2	TRBV6-1	17	few	TRBJ2-7	TGTGCCAGCACTCAGGCGGCTAGCGGGCGTAGCTCCTACGAGCAGTACTTC	CASTQAASGRSSYEQYF
.	TRBV12-3/TRBV12-4	13	.	TRBJ2-7	TGTGCCAGCAGTTTGACGGTTGTCTACGAGCAGTACTTC	CASSLTVVYEQYF
.	TRBV7-2	17	.	TRBJ1-5	TGTGCCAGCAGCTTAGCCCCTTTGACGGCCCGCAATCAGCCCCAGCATTTT	CASSLAPLTARNQPQHF
TRBD2	TRBV29-1	12	few	TRBJ2-7	TGCAGCGTGCAAGCGGGAGTGGGGGAGCAGTACTTC	CSVQAGVGEQYF
.	TRBV4-1	14	.	TRBJ2-3	TGCGCCAGCAGCCAGGGGCCTGCCTTAGATACGCAGTATTTT	CASSQGPALDTQYF
TRBD1	TRBV7-9	17	.	TRBJ2-7	TGTACCAGCAGCCCACGGGACAGGGCTAATTTTTCCTACGAGCAGTACTTC	CTSSPRDRANFSYEQYF
.	TRBV5-6	12	.	TRBJ2-7	TGTGCCAGCAGTTCAGGAGGAGGGCCCCAGTACTTC	CASSSGGGPQYF
.	TRBV29-1	14	few	TRBJ1-3	TGCAGCGTGGAAGCATATAGCGGGGGAAACACCATATATTTT	CSVEAYSGGNTIYF
TRBD1	TRBV4-2	15	few	TRBJ2-7	TGTGCCAGCAGCCCCCGGGACAGAAAAACCTACGAGCAGTACTTC	CASSPRDRKTYEQYF
TRBD2	TRBV7-3	15	.	TRBJ2-3	TGTGCCAGCAGCCCACTAGCGGGGAGCACAGATACGCAGTATTTT	CASSPLAGSTDTQYF